Reported below is one T cell receptor beta chain. cDNA came from around 0.54 to 1 ug RNA primed by random hexamers. TCRdb fed the immunoSEQ multiplex PCR reads into MiXCR, producing one record per CDR3 protein. Among 180,000 or so distinct CDR3 sequences listed, around 96% were seen once. Sequencing of TCR beta, carried out with a high-throughput approach, was applied to CD8+ and CD4+ T cells from the blood. The data originate from a study of CD8 T cells in Susac syndrome. CDR3 length equals 16 residues. CDR1 is LGHDT, CDR2 YNNKEL, per germline (reference sequence). With 4 bases removed from V and 1 base from J, the gap between germline ends came to 17 bases.

The chain combines TRBV3-1 with TRBJ2-7; possibly TRBD2 for D (5 bases). This sequence originates from a human donor with multiple sclerosis. The sequencing sample was made of CD4+ T cells from PBMCs. CDR3 in amino acids: CASSLTTGKGSYEQYF. In nucleotides, the CDR3 is TGTGCCAGCAGCCTAACGACGGGGAAAGGTTCCTACGAGCAGTACTTC.